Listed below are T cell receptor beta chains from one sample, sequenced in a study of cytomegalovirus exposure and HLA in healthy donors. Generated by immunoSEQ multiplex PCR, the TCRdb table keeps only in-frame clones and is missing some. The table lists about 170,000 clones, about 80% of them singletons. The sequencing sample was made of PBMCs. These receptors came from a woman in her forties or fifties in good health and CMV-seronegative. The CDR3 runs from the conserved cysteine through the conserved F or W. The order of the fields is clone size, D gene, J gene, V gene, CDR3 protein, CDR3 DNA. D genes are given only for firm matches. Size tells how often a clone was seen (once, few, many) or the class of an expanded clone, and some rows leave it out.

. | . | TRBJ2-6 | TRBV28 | CASSPSGPGANVLTF | TGTGCCAGCAGTCCGAGTGGGCCTGGGGCCAACGTCCTGACTTTC
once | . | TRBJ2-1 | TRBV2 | CASRDDRLNNEQFF | TGTGCCAGCAGGGACGACAGACTGAACAATGAGCAGTTCTTC
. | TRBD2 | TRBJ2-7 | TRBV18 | CASSPRLAGGTYEQYF | TGTGCCAGCTCACCACGATTAGCGGGAGGGACCTACGAGCAGTACTTC
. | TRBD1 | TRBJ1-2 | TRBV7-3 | CRREGDSWYGYTF | TGTCGGCGTGAGGGGGACAGTTGGTATGGCTACACCTTC
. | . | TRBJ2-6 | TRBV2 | CASSDSLGGANVLTF | TGTGCCAGCAGTGATAGCCTTGGTGGGGCCAACGTCCTGACTTTC
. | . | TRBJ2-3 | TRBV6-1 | CASSEFLGGISTDTQYF | TGTGCCAGCAGTGAATTTTTGGGGGGAATCTCCACAGATACGCAGTATTTT
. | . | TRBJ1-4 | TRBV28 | CASSLGTVGNEKLFF | TGTGCCAGCAGTTTAGGTACAGTCGGAAATGAAAAACTGTTTTTT
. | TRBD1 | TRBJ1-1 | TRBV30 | CACKSWDRASAEAFF | TGTGCCTGCAAATCTTGGGACAGGGCGAGCGCTGAAGCTTTCTTT
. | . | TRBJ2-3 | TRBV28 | CASSLVWGRSDTQYF | TGTGCCAGCAGTTTAGTCTGGGGGCGCTCAGATACGCAGTATTTT
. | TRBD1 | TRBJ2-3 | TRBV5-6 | CASSLEGQGTRGRAQYF | TGTGCCAGCAGCTTGGAGGGACAGGGGACTCGCGGACGGGCGCAGTATTTT
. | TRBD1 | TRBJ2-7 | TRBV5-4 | CASSFPGQGAQEQYF | TGTGCCAGCAGCTTCCCGGGACAGGGGGCTCAAGAGCAGTACTTC
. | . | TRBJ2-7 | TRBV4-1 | CASSQDSRGSYEQYF | TGCGCCAGCAGCCAAGATTCGAGGGGGTCCTACGAGCAGTACTTC
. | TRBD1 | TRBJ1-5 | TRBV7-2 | CASSAGQGYQPQHF | TGTGCCAGCAGCGCCGGACAGGGGTATCAGCCCCAGCATTTT
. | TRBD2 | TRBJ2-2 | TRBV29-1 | CSVENSAGVGTGELFF | TGCAGCGTTGAAAATTCCGCGGGAGTGGGCACCGGGGAGCTGTTTTTT
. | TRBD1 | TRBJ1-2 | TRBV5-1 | CASSWGTGTYGYTF | TGCGCCAGCAGCTGGGGGACAGGCACATATGGCTACACCTTC
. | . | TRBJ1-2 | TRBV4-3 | CASSQDRAGRFGYTF | TGCGCCAGCAGCCAAGACCGCGCAGGGAGGTTCGGCTACACCTTC
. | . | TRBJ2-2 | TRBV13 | CASSLGTVSTGELFF | TGTGCCAGCAGCTTAGGGACAGTGAGCACCGGGGAGCTGTTTTTT
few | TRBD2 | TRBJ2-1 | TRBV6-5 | CASSSGVGSYNEQFF | TGTGCCAGCAGTAGCGGGGTGGGCTCCTACAATGAGCAGTTCTTC
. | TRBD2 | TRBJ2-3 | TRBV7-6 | CASSQGPLAGGPGDTQYF | TGTGCCAGCAGCCAGGGCCCACTAGCGGGGGGGCCGGGAGATACGCAGTATTTT
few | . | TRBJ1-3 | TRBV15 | CATSRAGSGNTIYF | TGTGCCACCAGCAGAGCGGGCTCTGGAAACACCATATATTTT
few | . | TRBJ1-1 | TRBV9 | CASSVGPDTEAFF | TGTGCCAGCAGCGTAGGTCCGGACACTGAAGCTTTCTTT
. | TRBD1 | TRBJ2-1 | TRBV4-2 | CASSQAGTGVNEQFF | TGTGCCAGCAGCCAGGCGGGGACAGGGGTAAATGAGCAGTTCTTC
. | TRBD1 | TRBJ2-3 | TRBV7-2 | CASSPRQGNTDTQYF | TGTGCCAGCAGCCCCCGACAGGGAAACACAGATACGCAGTATTTT
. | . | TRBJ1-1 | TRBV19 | CASSYTKNTEAFF | TGTGCCAGTAGTTACACCAAGAACACTGAAGCTTTCTTT
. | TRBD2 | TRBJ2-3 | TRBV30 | CAWRWSGGAGDTQYF | TGTGCCTGGAGGTGGAGCGGGGGGGCCGGTGATACGCAGTATTTT
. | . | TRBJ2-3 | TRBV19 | CASSRQVTDTQYF | TGTGCCAGTAGTAGACAGGTCACAGATACGCAGTATTTT
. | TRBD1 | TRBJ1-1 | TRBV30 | CAWITTGTVNTEAFF | TGTGCCTGGATCACTACCGGGACAGTGAACACTGAAGCTTTCTTT
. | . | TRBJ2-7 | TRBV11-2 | CSTPRSLCEQYF | TGTTCCACACCGCGCTCCTTGTGCGAGCAGTACTTC
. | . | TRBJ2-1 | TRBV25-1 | CASSDFVGGSGNEQFF | TGTGCCAGCAGTGATTTTGTAGGCGGGTCGGGTAATGAGCAGTTCTTC
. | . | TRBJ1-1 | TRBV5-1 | CASSFRGTEAFF | TGCGCCAGCAGCTTTCGGGGAACTGAAGCTTTCTTT
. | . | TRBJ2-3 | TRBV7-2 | CASSLSSDTQYF | TGTGCCAGCAGCTTATCATCAGATACGCAGTATTTT
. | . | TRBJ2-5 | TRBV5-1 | CASSLFLSQETQYF | TGCGCCAGCAGCTTGTTCCTGAGCCAAGAGACCCAGTACTTC
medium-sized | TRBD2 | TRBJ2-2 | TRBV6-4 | CASSPTSGTGTGELFF | TGTGCCAGCAGTCCAACTAGCGGGACGGGCACCGGGGAGCTGTTTTTT
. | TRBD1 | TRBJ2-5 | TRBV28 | CASSTGTGSETQYF | TGTGCCAGCAGCACCGGGACAGGTTCGGAGACCCAGTACTTC
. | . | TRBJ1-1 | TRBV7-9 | CASSWGRANTEAFF | TGTGCCAGCAGTTGGGGGCGCGCGAACACTGAAGCTTTCTTT
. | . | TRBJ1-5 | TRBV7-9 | CASSLVLKGQGTNQPQHF | TGTGCCAGCAGCTTAGTATTAAAGGGACAAGGGACCAATCAGCCCCAGCATTTT
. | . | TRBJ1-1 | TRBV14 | CASSQDLVNTEAFF | TGTGCCAGCAGCCAAGATCTTGTAAACACTGAAGCTTTCTTT
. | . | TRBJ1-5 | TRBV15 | CATSSGTLGNQPQHF | TGTGCCACCAGCAGCGGGACTCTGGGCAATCAGCCCCAGCATTTT
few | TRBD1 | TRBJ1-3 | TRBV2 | CASRSTGRGNTIYF | TGTGCCAGCAGATCGACAGGGCGTGGAAACACCATATATTTT
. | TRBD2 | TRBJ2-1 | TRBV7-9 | CASSLAGTTYNEQFF | TGTGCCAGCAGCTTAGCCGGGACTACCTACAATGAGCAGTTCTTC
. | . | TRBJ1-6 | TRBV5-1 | CASGYDDWTYNSPLHF | TGCGCCAGCGGATACGATGACTGGACCTATAATTCACCCCTCCACTTT
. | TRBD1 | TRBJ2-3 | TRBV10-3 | CAISIGTGDTDTQYF | TGTGCCATCAGTATAGGGACAGGGGACACAGATACGCAGTATTTT
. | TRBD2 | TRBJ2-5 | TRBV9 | CASSVSGGPGETQYF | TGTGCCAGCAGCGTTAGCGGGGGGCCCGGGGAGACCCAGTACTTC
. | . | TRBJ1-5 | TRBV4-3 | CASSQGRVSNQPQHF | TGCGCCAGCAGCCAAGGTCGGGTTAGCAATCAGCCCCAGCATTTT
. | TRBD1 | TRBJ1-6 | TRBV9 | CASGEGGRGRNSPLHF | TGTGCCAGTGGTGAGGGGGGCAGGGGGCGGAATTCACCCCTCCACTTT
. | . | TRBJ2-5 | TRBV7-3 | CASTCVQAVQETQYF | TGTGCCAGCACCTGCGTCCAGGCCGTCCAAGAGACCCAGTACTTC
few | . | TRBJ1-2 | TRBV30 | CAWSREGLYGYTF | TGTGCCTGGAGCCGGGAGGGCTTGTACGGCTACACCTTC
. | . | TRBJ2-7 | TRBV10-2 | CASSGGPTGEGEQYF | TGCGCCAGCAGTGGGGGGCCGACAGGGGAGGGCGAGCAGTACTTC
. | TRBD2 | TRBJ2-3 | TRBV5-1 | CASSTGLAGGQETDTQYF | TGCGCCAGCAGCACCGGACTAGCGGGAGGTCAAGAGACAGATACGCAGTATTTT
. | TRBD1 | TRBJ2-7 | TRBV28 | CASTPSGTGAYEQYF | TGTGCCAGCACCCCCTCCGGGACAGGGGCCTACGAGCAGTACTTC
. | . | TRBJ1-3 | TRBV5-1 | CASSLARTGGLSSGNTIYF | TGCGCCAGCAGCTTGGCCCGGACCGGGGGGCTCTCCTCTGGAAACACCATATATTTT
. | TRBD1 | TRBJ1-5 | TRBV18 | CASSPQGAGQPQHF | TGTGCCAGCTCACCCCAGGGGGCTGGGCAGCCCCAGCATTTT
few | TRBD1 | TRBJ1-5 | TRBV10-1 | CASSGDRGHQPQHF | TGCGCCAGCAGCGGAGACAGGGGGCATCAGCCCCAGCATTTT
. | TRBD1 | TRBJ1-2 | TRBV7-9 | CASSPPGVQGNYGYTF | TGTGCCAGCAGCCCACCGGGGGTACAGGGGAACTATGGCTACACCTTC
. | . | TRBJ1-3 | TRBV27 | CASSLSRGFTGNTIYF | TGTGCCAGCAGTTTAAGTCGGGGATTTACTGGAAACACCATATATTTT
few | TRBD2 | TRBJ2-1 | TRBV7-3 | CASSSFLGTSGRANEQFF | TGTGCCAGCAGCTCCTTCCTCGGTACTAGCGGGAGGGCCAATGAGCAGTTCTTC
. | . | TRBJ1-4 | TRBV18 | CASSPRETNEKLFF | TGTGCCAGCTCACCTCGGGAGACAAATGAAAAACTGTTTTTT